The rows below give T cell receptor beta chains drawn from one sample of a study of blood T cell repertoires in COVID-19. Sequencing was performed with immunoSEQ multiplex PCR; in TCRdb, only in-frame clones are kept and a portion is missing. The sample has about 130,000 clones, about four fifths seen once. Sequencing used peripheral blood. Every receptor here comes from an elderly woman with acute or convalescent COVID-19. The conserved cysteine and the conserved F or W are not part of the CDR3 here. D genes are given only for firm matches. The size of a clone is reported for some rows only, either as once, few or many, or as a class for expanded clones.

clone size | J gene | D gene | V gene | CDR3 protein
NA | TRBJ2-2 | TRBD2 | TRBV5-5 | ASSPGLAGNTGELF
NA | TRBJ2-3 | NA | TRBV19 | ASSIRAYTGRDTDTQY
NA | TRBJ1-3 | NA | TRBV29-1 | SVEDGDISGNTIY
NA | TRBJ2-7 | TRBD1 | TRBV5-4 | ASSLAGQDYEQY
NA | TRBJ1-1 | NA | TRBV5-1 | ASSFRDIENTEAF
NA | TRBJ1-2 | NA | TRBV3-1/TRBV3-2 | ASARIGDGYT
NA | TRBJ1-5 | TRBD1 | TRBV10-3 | AISTGQANSNQPQH
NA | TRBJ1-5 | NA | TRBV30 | AWSGGDRNQPQH
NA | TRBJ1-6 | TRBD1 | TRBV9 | ASSRGTGIGSPLH
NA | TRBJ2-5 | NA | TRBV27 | ASSLYSVEGPNPETQY
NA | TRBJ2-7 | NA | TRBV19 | ASSNRGYEQY
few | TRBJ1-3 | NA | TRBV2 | ASRGFQLDFTDSGNTIY
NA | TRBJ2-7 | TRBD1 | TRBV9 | ASSVGGTGTYEQY
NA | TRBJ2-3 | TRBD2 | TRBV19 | ASSGLAGATDTQY
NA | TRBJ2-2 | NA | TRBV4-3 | ASSPGLSNTGELF
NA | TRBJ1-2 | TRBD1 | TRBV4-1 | ASSPGQGVGYGYT
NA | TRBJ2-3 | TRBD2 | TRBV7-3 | ASSLNGLAGGRDTQY
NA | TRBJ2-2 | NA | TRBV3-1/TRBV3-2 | ASSQVQRVNTGELF
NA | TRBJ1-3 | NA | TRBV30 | AWSVLRGSGNTIY
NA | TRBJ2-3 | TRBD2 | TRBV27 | ASSKWGSGAIVGTDTQY
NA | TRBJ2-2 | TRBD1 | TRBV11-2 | ASQGVLAGELF
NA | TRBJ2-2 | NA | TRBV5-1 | ASSSGSTNTGELF
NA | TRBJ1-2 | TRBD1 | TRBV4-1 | ASSQAADRGLGGYT
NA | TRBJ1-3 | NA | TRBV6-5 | ASIPTGVVNTIY
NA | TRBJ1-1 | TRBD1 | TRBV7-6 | ASSSMPGQLVNTEAF
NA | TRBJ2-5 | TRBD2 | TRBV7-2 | ASTSGGETQY
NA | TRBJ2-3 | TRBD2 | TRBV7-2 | ASSLPGLAGGTDTQY
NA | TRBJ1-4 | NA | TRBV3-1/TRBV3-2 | ASSQPANEKLF
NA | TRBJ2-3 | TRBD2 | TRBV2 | ASSGTSGGSDTQY
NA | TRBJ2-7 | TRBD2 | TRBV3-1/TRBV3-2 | ASSQDSIGTSGGDYEQY
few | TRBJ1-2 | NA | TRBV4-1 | ASSQERGPDYGYT
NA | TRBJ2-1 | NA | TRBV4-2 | ASSQDLQDEQF
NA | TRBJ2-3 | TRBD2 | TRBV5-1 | ASSLTGGPLTDTQY
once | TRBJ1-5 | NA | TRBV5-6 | ASSLGGLNQPQH
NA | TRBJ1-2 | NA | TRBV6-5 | ASMVPGRGGYT
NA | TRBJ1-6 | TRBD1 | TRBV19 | ASSTPGQGVSPLH
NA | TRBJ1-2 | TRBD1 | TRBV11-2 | ASSSYRGANYGYT